The 32 T cell receptor beta chains reported below all come from one sample, sequenced in a study of cytomegalovirus exposure and HLA in healthy donors (dated by TCRdb to about 2017). The library was prepared using the immunoSEQ multiplex PCR assay. For the multiplex PCR, a mixture combining 60 forward primers for TCR Vbeta segments and 13 reverse primers for TCR Jbeta segments was used. TCRdb's version of the immuneACCESS table is confined to in-frame rearrangements and falls short of the full clone set. An unresolved V gene accounts for under half of the shortfall where checked; the remainder is of unknown origin. Within this sample are 100,000 to 120,000 clones, with roughly 79% of them counted one time only. Of the sample, under 1.5% is held by the ten largest clones. The source material was PBMCs. The receptor set was obtained from a middle-aged man in good health and CMV-seronegative.

V is TRBV6-1 and J is TRBJ2-7, with 7 nucleotides matching TRBD1. Germline lookup yields CDR1 MNHNS and CDR2 SASEGT. V gave up 7 bases and J gave up 1 base; unmatched junction bases: 4. The CDR3 totals 13 residues. For the CDR3, the DNA is TGTGCCAGCACCCTGGGACAGTCCTACGAGCAGTACTTC. This sequence encodes CASTLGQSYEQYF.

The CDR3 DNA sequence: TGCGCCAGCAGCAAGGACAACTACGAGCAGTACTTC. Residues: CASSKDNYEQYF. The V call is TRBV5-1, the J call TRBJ2-7, with D perhaps TRBD1 (5 bases). V lost 4 bases and J lost 3, with 8 bases in between. CDR1 is SGHRS, CDR2 YFSETQ, per germline. This CDR3 is 12 amino acids long.

This chain joins TRBV5-1 and TRBJ2-1; no firm D call. Germline V gene lookup returns CDR1 SGHRS and CDR2 YFSETQ. V was shortened by 0 bases and J by 6 bases, with 13 bases between the two germline ends. The CDR3 totals 15 residues. The CDR3 is CASSLGPVESNEQFF. CDR3 coding DNA: TGCGCCAGCAGCTTGGGCCCGGTCGAATCCAATGAGCAGTTCTTC.

J is TRBJ1-5 and V is TRBV6-5; 11 nucleotides match TRBD1. The CDR3 runs 15 residues. CDR1 MNHEY and CDR2 SVGAGI come from the germline V gene. V trimming: 4 bases; J trimming: 6 bases; junction bases outside the gene matches: 5. This CDR3 reads CASSSGGTGGQPQHF. The CDR3 nucleotides are TGTGCCAGCAGTTCGGGAGGGACAGGGGGTCAGCCCCAGCATTTT.

The gene calls are TRBV28 and TRBJ1-4; no reliable D call. Trimming removed 3 bases at V and 7 bases at J, with 12 bases between. The CDR3 runs to 14 residues. CDR1 MDHEN and CDR2 SYDVKM come from the germline V gene. In nucleotides, the CDR3 is TGTGCCAGCAGTTTTAGCTCCAGACCTGAAAAACTGTTTTTT. Its translation: CASSFSSRPEKLFF.

For the CDR3, the DNA is TGTGCCAGCAGCTTGGGTGGGGGGGGTATACTAGCCAAAAACATTCAGTACTTC. It is translated as CASSLGGGGILAKNIQYF. The V call is TRBV7-9, the J call TRBJ2-4; TRBD2 matches at 7 bases. CDR3 length: 18 residues. CDR1 SEHNR and CDR2 FQNEAQ come from the germline V gene (reference sequence). Trimming removed 3 bases from V and 0 bases from J; junction bases left unmatched: 11.

The V gene is TRBV19, the J gene TRBJ2-1; TRBD1 might be the D (5 bases). Trimming took 3 bases from V and 6 from J, leaving 6 bases between them. Germline V lookup: CDR1 LNHDA, CDR2 SQIVND (reference sequence). The length of the CDR3 is 12 residues. CDR3 protein: CASSMGLNEQFF. The CDR3 DNA sequence: TGTGCCAGTAGTATGGGGCTCAATGAGCAGTTCTTC.

The V call is TRBV6-5, the J call TRBJ2-7; TRBD2 aligns across 9 bases. The J segment lost 2 bases and the V segment lost 5 bases, leaving 7 bases of the junction unmatched. This CDR3 region has 15 residues. Germline V gene lookup returns CDR1 MNHEY and CDR2 SVGAGI. CDR3 in DNA: TGTGCCAGCAGTAACGCTGGGACTAGCACCTACGAGCAGTACTTC. Residues: CASSNAGTSTYEQYF.

In DNA form, the CDR3 reads TGTGCCAGCAGCCTAGATGACAGGGTGGCCCACGAGCAGTACTTC. It translates to CASSLDDRVAHEQYF. This chain joins TRBV9 and TRBJ2-7, with TRBD1 matching 7 bases. The V segment lost 4 bases and the J segment 5 bases; nucleotides outside the gene matches: 12. Per germline, CDR1 SGDLS and CDR2 YYNGEE. The CDR3 contains 15 residues.

The chain employs TRBV27 and TRBJ2-5; 8 positions match TRBD1. Germline CDR1 is MNHEY and CDR2 is SMNVEV (reference sequence). The CDR3 has 14 amino acids. Trimming at V came to 3 bases and at J to 11 bases, leaving 11 bases not matched to a gene. CDR3 nucleotides: TGTGCCAGCAGTTTTGGTGGGACAGGTATTCAGCAGTACTTC. Its protein is CASSFGGTGIQQYF.

This chain links TRBV6-5 with TRBJ2-1; TRBD2 matches at 8 bases. CDR1 is MNHEY and CDR2 is SVGAGI in the germline V gene. This CDR3 spans 15 amino acids. The J segment lost 3 bases and the V segment lost 6 bases, leaving 7 bases of the junction unmatched. CDR3 in amino acids: CASSRTGTSYNEQFF. In DNA, the CDR3 is TGTGCCAGCAGCCGTACCGGGACTAGCTACAATGAGCAGTTCTTC.

The V gene is TRBV5-6, the J gene TRBJ2-2; tentatively, D is TRBD2 (5 bases). The length of the CDR3 is 15 residues. Trimming stripped 0 bases from V and 5 bases from J, with 11 bases between. Germline V gives CDR1 SGHDT, CDR2 YYEEEE. The CDR3 sequence: CASSLVSATTGELFF. As DNA, the CDR3 is TGTGCCAGCAGCTTGGTTAGCGCGACGACCGGGGAGCTGTTTTTT.

This chain joins TRBV4-3 and TRBJ2-5; 14 bases line up with TRBD2. Per the germline V gene, CDR1 is LGHNA and CDR2 is YSLEER. V was clipped by 4 bases and J by 2 bases; unmatched bases: 6. This CDR3 spans 17 amino acids. The CDR3, as DNA: TGCGCCAGCAGCCGGGGACTAGCGGGGGCGCCTCAAGAGACCCAGTACTTC. It yields the protein CASSRGLAGAPQETQYF.

The chain joins TRBV28 to TRBJ1-1; D call uncertain. V lost 7 bases and J 1 base, leaving 7 bases between the germline ends. Germline V CDR1 and CDR2: MDHEN, SYDVKM. The CDR3 has 12 residues. CDR3 in DNA: TGTGCCAGCACGTCGGGGAACACTGAAGCTTTCTTT. Protein sequence: CASTSGNTEAFF.

The rearrangement joins TRBV6-4 to TRBJ2-2, with TRBD2 as a possible D gene (6 bases). V lost 4 bases, J lost 6 bases, and 12 bases lay in between. CDR3 length: 14 residues. Germline CDR1 is MRHNA and CDR2 is SNTAGT. In nucleotides, the CDR3 is TGTGCCAGCAGTGCTAGCGCCTCTTCCGGGGAGCTGTTTTTT. It yields the protein CASSASASSGELFF.

The rearrangement uses TRBV7-3 and TRBJ1-1; D may be TRBD1 (6 bases). The V end was cut by 5 bases, the J end by 5 bases, with 12 bases between. The CDR3 contains 13 residues. Looked up from germline, CDR1 is SGHTA and CDR2 is FQGTGA. The CDR3 loop is CASSPPGHTEAFF. DNA for the CDR3: TGTGCCAGCAGCCCTCCGGGACATACTGAAGCTTTCTTT. Drawing the rest from reference TRBV7-3 and TRBJ1-1, the complete variable domain is GAGVSQTPSNKVTEKGKYVELRCDPISGHTALYWYRQSLGQGPEFLIYFQGTGAADDSGLPNDRFFAVRPEGSVSTLKIQRTERGDSAVYLCASSPPGHTEAFFGQGTRLTVV.

This rearrangement joins TRBV6-5 to TRBJ2-5; the D gene is possibly TRBD2 (6 bases). Germline V gene data show CDR1 as MNHEY and CDR2 as SVGAGI. This CDR3 contains 13 residues. The V and J ends lost 5 bases and 4 bases respectively, with 11 bases between them. This CDR3 reads CASSPFGGETQYF. The CDR3 coding sequence is TGTGCCAGCAGTCCCTTCGGGGGAGAGACCCAGTACTTC.

The chain is built from TRBV4-3 and TRBJ2-2; D is possibly TRBD2 (7 bases). Trimming stripped 0 bases from V and 1 base from J, with 15 bases between. The CDR3 loop spans 18 amino acids. Per the germline V gene, CDR1 is LGHNA and CDR2 is YSLEER. This CDR3 reads CASSQDLVRGQNTGELFF. DNA of the CDR3: TGCGCCAGCAGCCAAGATCTGGTGCGGGGGCAGAACACCGGGGAGCTGTTTTTT.

This clone came up once. The V and J genes are TRBV5-1 and TRBJ1-4; D possibly corresponds to TRBD1 (6 bases). V was pared by 3 bases and J by 2 bases, with 14 bases between. CDR3 length: 16 residues. Germline V CDR1 and CDR2: SGHRS, YFSETQ. The CDR3, as DNA: TGCGCCAGCAGCTCCAGTAACAGGGCCACTAATGAAAAACTGTTTTTT. Residues: CASSSSNRATNEKLFF.

The V gene is TRBV27, the J gene TRBJ2-7, with 8 bases aligning to TRBD2. The ends lost 5 bases at V and 2 bases at J; junction bases unmatched: 8. Germline V lookup: CDR1 MNHEY, CDR2 SMNVEV (reference sequence). The CDR3 has 15 residues. The CDR3 protein is CASSESGLDTYEQYF. DNA of the CDR3: TGTGCCAGCAGTGAGTCGGGACTAGACACCTACGAGCAGTACTTC.

V usage is TRBV4-3 and J usage is TRBJ1-2, with D possibly matching TRBD1 (6 bases). CDR3 size: 14 residues. V dropped 3 bases and J dropped 4 bases, with 12 bases sitting between them. In germline, CDR1 is LGHNA, CDR2 YSLEER. Here the CDR3 DNA reads TGCGCCAGCAGCCAGTTAACAGGGACCTATGGCTACACCTTC. This encodes CASSQLTGTYGYTF.

The V call is TRBV5-1, the J call TRBJ2-1, with a possible D match to TRBD2 (5 bases). This CDR3 spans 16 amino acids. Trimming stripped 0 bases from V and 1 base from J, with 11 bases between. Germline-derived CDR1 and CDR2 are SGHRS and YFSETQ. The CDR3 region has the DNA TGCGCCAGCAGCTTGGTGCTAGCAGGTTCCTACAATGAGCAGTTCTTC. Translation gives CASSLVLAGSYNEQFF.

The CDR3 loop is CASGLGQVNTDTQYF. The DNA of the CDR3 is TGTGCTAGTGGTTTAGGTCAGGTAAACACAGATACGCAGTATTTT. The V gene is TRBV12-5, the J gene TRBJ2-3; D unresolved. Germline V gene lookup returns CDR1 LGHNT and CDR2 FRNRAP. The CDR3 extends over 15 amino acids. Trimming took off 3 bases at V and 2 bases at J, with 12 bases between the two ends.

The chain combines TRBV12-5 with TRBJ2-5; TRBD2 matches 10 bases. Trimming at V came to 2 bases and at J to 4 bases, leaving 10 bases not matched to a gene. The CDR3 totals 17 residues. In germline, CDR1 is LGHNT, CDR2 FRNRAP. CDR3 sequence: CASGLKSSGSRSETQYF. The CDR3 region has the DNA TGTGCTAGTGGTTTGAAGTCTAGCGGGAGTAGGTCAGAGACCCAGTACTTC.

This clone was seen a few times. The V and J genes are TRBV5-1 and TRBJ2-3, with D perhaps TRBD2 (5 bases). This CDR3 spans 14 amino acids. Per the germline V gene, CDR1 is SGHRS and CDR2 is YFSETQ. V lost 0 bases, J lost 0 bases, and 5 bases lay in between. This CDR3 reads CASSLGTSTDTQYF. CDR3 bases: TGCGCCAGCAGCTTGGGGACTAGCACAGATACGCAGTATTTT. The full variable domain, its missing parts supplied by reference TRBV5-1 and TRBJ2-3, is KAGVTQTPRYLIKTRGQQVTLSCSPISGHRSVSWYQQTPGQGLQFLFEYFSETQRNKGNFPGRFSGRQFSNSRSEMNVSTLELGDSALYLCASSLGTSTDTQYFGPGTRLTVL.

This sequence joins TRBV19 and TRBJ2-2; TRBD1 is a possible D gene (5 bases). The CDR3 sequence is 15 residues long. In germline, CDR1 is LNHDA, CDR2 SQIVND (reference sequence). Trimming took off 5 bases at V and 2 bases at J, with 12 bases between the two ends. The CDR3 spells CASSPSDTNTGELFF. The CDR3 DNA reads TGTGCCAGTAGTCCTTCGGACACTAACACCGGGGAGCTGTTTTTT.

The chain has TRBV6-5 and TRBJ2-5, with 8 nucleotides matching TRBD1. The DNA matches TRBJ2-7 better at its end, which makes the J call doubtful. Germline CDR1 MNHEY, CDR2 SVGAGI. CDR3 length: 12 amino acids. The CDR3 reads CASSRTGLEQYF. The CDR3 DNA reads TGTGCCAGCAGCCGGACAGGGCTCGAGCAGTACTTC.

The chain carries TRBV6-6 and TRBJ2-5, with 12 bases matching TRBD2. Germline-derived CDR1 and CDR2 are MNHNY and SVGAGI (reference sequence). J lost 2 bases, V lost 5 bases, and 3 bases had no gene match. The CDR3 consists of 15 residues. The CDR3 sequence is CASSGLAGGQETQYF. In DNA form, the CDR3 reads TGTGCCAGCAGTGGGCTAGCGGGGGGGCAAGAGACCCAGTACTTC.

This clone was recorded a few times. This chain links TRBV15 with TRBJ1-2, with 7 bases aligning to TRBD1. Germline values: CDR1 LNHNV, CDR2 YYDKDF (reference sequence). The CDR3 length is 18 residues. The V segment lost 7 bases and the J segment 0 bases; nucleotides outside the gene matches: 17. CDR3 DNA: TGTGCCACCACCGACCGGGACAGAGCCATGGTTCCTAACTATGGCTACACCTTC. It encodes CATTDRDRAMVPNYGYTF.

The chain has TRBV4-1 and TRBJ2-5; 8 bases line up with TRBD1. The CDR3 covers 14 residues. With V trimmed by 2 bases and J by 4 bases, 3 bases remained unmatched. The germline V gene encodes CDR1 MGHRA and CDR2 YSYEKL. The CDR3 reads CASSQITGGETQYF. CDR3 sequence (DNA): TGCGCCAGCAGCCAAATTACAGGGGGAGAGACCCAGTACTTC.

V gene TRBV2 combines with J gene TRBJ1-6; D gene ambiguous. This CDR3 contains 15 residues. V dropped 4 bases and J dropped 0 bases, with 7 bases sitting between them. Germline-derived CDR1 and CDR2 are SNHLY and FYNNEI. CDR3 residues: CASSVESSYNSPLHF. DNA of the CDR3: TGTGCCAGCAGTGTCGAGAGCTCCTATAATTCACCCCTCCACTTT.

The chain combines TRBV6-5 with TRBJ2-1, with D possibly matching TRBD2 (5 bases). This CDR3 comprises 14 residues. V lost 2 bases and J lost 10, with 15 bases in between. Per germline, CDR1 MNHEY and CDR2 SVGAGI. The CDR3 here is CASSYALVGNEQFF. CDR3 nucleotide sequence: TGTGCCAGCAGTTACGCACTAGTTGGAAACGAGCAGTTCTTC.